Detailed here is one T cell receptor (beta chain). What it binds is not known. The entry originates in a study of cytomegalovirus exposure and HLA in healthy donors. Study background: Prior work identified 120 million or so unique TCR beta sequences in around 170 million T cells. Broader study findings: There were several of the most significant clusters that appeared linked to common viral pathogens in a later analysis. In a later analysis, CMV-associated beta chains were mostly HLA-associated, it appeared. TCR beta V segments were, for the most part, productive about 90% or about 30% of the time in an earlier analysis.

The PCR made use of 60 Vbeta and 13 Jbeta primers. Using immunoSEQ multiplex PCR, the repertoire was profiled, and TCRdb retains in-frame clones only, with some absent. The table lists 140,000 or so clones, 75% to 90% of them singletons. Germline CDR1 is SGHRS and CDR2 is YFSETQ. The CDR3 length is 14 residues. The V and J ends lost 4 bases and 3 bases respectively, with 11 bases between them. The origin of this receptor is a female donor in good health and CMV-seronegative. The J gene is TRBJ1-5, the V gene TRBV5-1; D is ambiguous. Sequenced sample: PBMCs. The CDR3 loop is CASSQDGNNQPQHF. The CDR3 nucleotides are TGCGCCAGCAGCCAGGACGGGAACAATCAGCCCCAGCATTTT.